The source of this T cell receptor beta chain is a study of blood T cell repertoires in COVID-19. Study-level background: Donors in the United States, Italy and Spain gave samples during acute or convalescent COVID-19. T cells, B-cell-depleted T cells, or PBMCs provided the cDNA or gDNA that served as material.

TCRdb keeps only in-frame clones here, not all; method: immunoSEQ multiplex PCR. Of 150,000 or so clones in the sample, approximately 90% are singletons; the top ten hold about an eighth. The germline V and J ends were trimmed by 0 bases and 2 bases, with 13 bases remaining between them. The CDR3 sequence is 16 residues long. Germline assignment: CDR1 ENHRY and CDR2 SYGVKD. The chain recombines TRBV10-3 with TRBJ1-2; tentatively, D is TRBD1 (5 bases). This clonotype was obtained from a man between 18 and 35 years old with COVID-19, enrolled during active disease. Sequencing was performed on peripheral blood. The CDR3 DNA reads as TGTGCCATCAGTGAGTCGAGTAGGGCAGGGAACTATGGCTACACCTTC. Amino acid sequence: CAISESSRAGNYGYTF.